This T cell receptor (beta chain) was captured in a study of blood T cell repertoires in COVID-19. Across the whole study: Italy, Spain and the United States were the sources of the convalescent and acute COVID-19 samples. T cells, B-cell-depleted T cells, or PBMCs provided the cDNA or gDNA that served as material.

V shed 5 bases and J 1 base; nucleotides not matched to a gene: 5. The CDR3 is 15 amino acids. Germline CDR1 is MNHEY and CDR2 is SVGAGI. Authors' analysis steps: Counts of nucleated cells, estimated from reference gene primer amplification, were obtained. The table came from immunoSEQ multiplex PCR; TCRdb's copy has only in-frame clones and leaves some out. The D gene and trimming were derived from the DNA, and the V and J assignments and clone size from that table. The sample carries roughly 230,000 clones, 80% to 90% recorded once. The rearrangement links TRBV6-5 to TRBJ1-1; TRBD1 matches 9 bases. Sequencing was done on a sample of peripheral blood. This sequence originates from a middle-aged man with active or convalescent COVID-19. In DNA form, the CDR3 reads TGTGCCAGCAGTAACATGGGACAGGGGAACACTGAAGCTTTCTTT. As protein: CASSNMGQGNTEAFF.